These T cell receptor beta chains were read from a single sample in a study of beta chain features in type 1 diabetes. Clones were read by immunoSEQ multiplex PCR, and TCRdb kept only the in-frame ones, dropping some. Here the sample spans over 200,000 clones, about a tenth being singletons. The sample was naive CD4+ T cells from blood. The receptors here all came from a man aged 25-45 years with type 1 diabetes. The CDR3 runs from the conserved cysteine through the conserved F or W. The order of the fields is D gene, CDR3 length, clone size, J gene, V gene, CDR3 protein, CDR3 DNA. The D gene is left open where the match is weak. Expanded clones are given a class, and other clones once, few, many or no size at all.

D gene: TRBD1
CDR3 length: 13
clone size: -
J gene: TRBJ1-2
V gene: TRBV30
CDR3 protein: CAWGGQYNYGYTF
CDR3 DNA: TGTGCCTGGGGGGGACAGTATAACTATGGCTACACCTTC

D gene: -
CDR3 length: 14
clone size: -
J gene: TRBJ2-5
V gene: TRBV5-1
CDR3 protein: CASSSGTFGETQYF
CDR3 DNA: TGCGCCAGCAGCTCCGGGACTTTCGGGGAGACCCAGTACTTC

D gene: -
CDR3 length: 13
clone size: few
J gene: TRBJ2-3
V gene: TRBV11-3
CDR3 protein: CASSQGITDTQYF
CDR3 DNA: TGTGCCAGCAGCCAGGGTATTACAGATACGCAGTATTTT

D gene: -
CDR3 length: 13
clone size: few
J gene: TRBJ2-3
V gene: TRBV19
CDR3 protein: CASTGTSTDTQYF
CDR3 DNA: TGTGCCAGCACGGGGACTAGCACAGATACGCAGTATTTT

D gene: TRBD2
CDR3 length: 15
clone size: -
J gene: TRBJ2-2
V gene: TRBV28
CDR3 protein: CASTSGGTNTGELFF
CDR3 DNA: TGTGCCAGCACTAGCGGGGGGACGAACACCGGGGAGCTGTTTTTT

D gene: TRBD1
CDR3 length: 15
clone size: few
J gene: TRBJ2-3
V gene: TRBV7-9
CDR3 protein: CASSADRGGTDTQYF
CDR3 DNA: TGTGCCAGCAGTGCTGACAGGGGGGGCACAGATACGCAGTATTTT

D gene: TRBD1
CDR3 length: 12
clone size: few
J gene: TRBJ2-5
V gene: TRBV14
CDR3 protein: CAHGTVKETQYF
CDR3 DNA: TGTGCTCACGGGACAGTAAAAGAGACCCAGTACTTC

D gene: -
CDR3 length: 15
clone size: -
J gene: TRBJ1-6
V gene: TRBV2
CDR3 protein: CASSVGLKAGSPLHF
CDR3 DNA: TGTGCCAGCAGTGTGGGCCTTAAGGCGGGTTCACCCCTCCACTTT

D gene: -
CDR3 length: 15
clone size: few
J gene: TRBJ2-7
V gene: TRBV2
CDR3 protein: CASSGRAASSYEQYF
CDR3 DNA: TGTGCCAGCAGTGGGAGGGCGGCCAGCTCCTACGAGCAGTACTTC

D gene: -
CDR3 length: 13
clone size: few
J gene: TRBJ2-2
V gene: TRBV2
CDR3 protein: CASSTTLPGELFF
CDR3 DNA: TGTGCCAGCAGCACGACTCTACCTGGGGAGCTGTTTTTT

D gene: -
CDR3 length: 13
clone size: -
J gene: TRBJ1-6
V gene: TRBV6-5
CDR3 protein: CASGFGANSPLHF
CDR3 DNA: TGTGCCAGCGGATTTGGGGCTAATTCACCCCTCCACTTT

D gene: TRBD2
CDR3 length: 13
clone size: -
J gene: TRBJ2-1
V gene: TRBV28
CDR3 protein: CASSPSGGYEQFF
CDR3 DNA: TGTGCCAGCAGCCCTAGCGGGGGGTATGAGCAGTTCTTC

D gene: TRBD1
CDR3 length: 15
clone size: -
J gene: TRBJ2-1
V gene: TRBV7-9
CDR3 protein: CASSRTGGVGNEQFF
CDR3 DNA: TGTGCCAGCAGCCGGACAGGGGGCGTGGGGAATGAGCAGTTCTTC

D gene: TRBD1
CDR3 length: 16
clone size: few
J gene: TRBJ2-3
V gene: TRBV30
CDR3 protein: CAWSARQGAGTDTQYF
CDR3 DNA: TGTGCCTGGAGCGCGAGGCAGGGGGCAGGGACAGATACGCAGTATTTT

D gene: -
CDR3 length: 15
clone size: few
J gene: TRBJ2-1
V gene: TRBV7-3
CDR3 protein: CASSSRGQGWNEQFF
CDR3 DNA: TGTGCCAGCAGCTCCCGTGGGCAGGGTTGGAATGAGCAGTTCTTC

D gene: TRBD1
CDR3 length: 14
clone size: -
J gene: TRBJ1-5
V gene: TRBV6-5
CDR3 protein: CASSQGGLNQPQHF
CDR3 DNA: TGTGCCAGCAGCCAAGGGGGCCTGAATCAGCCCCAGCATTTT

D gene: TRBD2
CDR3 length: 14
clone size: -
J gene: TRBJ2-2
V gene: TRBV30
CDR3 protein: CAWSVLRGAGELFF
CDR3 DNA: TGTGCCTGGAGTGTACTCCGGGGGGCCGGGGAGCTGTTTTTT

D gene: TRBD1
CDR3 length: 17
clone size: -
J gene: TRBJ2-4
V gene: TRBV18
CDR3 protein: CASSPRIGGQAKNIQYF
CDR3 DNA: TGTGCCAGCTCACCACGTATTGGGGGACAGGCCAAAAACATTCAGTACTTC

D gene: -
CDR3 length: 13
clone size: -
J gene: TRBJ2-6
V gene: TRBV30
CDR3 protein: CAGTASGANVLTF
CDR3 DNA: TGTGCCGGAACAGCCTCTGGGGCCAACGTCCTGACTTTC

D gene: TRBD2
CDR3 length: 17
clone size: few
J gene: TRBJ2-1
V gene: TRBV5-4
CDR3 protein: CASSPRGGAGSYNEQFF
CDR3 DNA: TGTGCCAGCAGCCCCCGCGGGGGGGCCGGATCCTACAATGAGCAGTTCTTC

D gene: -
CDR3 length: 13
clone size: few
J gene: TRBJ2-3
V gene: TRBV18
CDR3 protein: CASSEGGTDTQYF
CDR3 DNA: TGTGCCAGCTCGGAAGGGGGCACAGATACGCAGTATTTT

D gene: -
CDR3 length: 15
clone size: -
J gene: TRBJ2-2
V gene: TRBV7-2
CDR3 protein: CASSLVGSGTGELFF
CDR3 DNA: TGTGCCAGCAGCTTAGTGGGCAGCGGCACCGGGGAGCTGTTTTTT

D gene: -
CDR3 length: 13
clone size: few
J gene: TRBJ2-7
V gene: TRBV15
CDR3 protein: CATSSHGVYEQYF
CDR3 DNA: TGTGCCACCAGCAGCCACGGGGTCTACGAGCAGTACTTC